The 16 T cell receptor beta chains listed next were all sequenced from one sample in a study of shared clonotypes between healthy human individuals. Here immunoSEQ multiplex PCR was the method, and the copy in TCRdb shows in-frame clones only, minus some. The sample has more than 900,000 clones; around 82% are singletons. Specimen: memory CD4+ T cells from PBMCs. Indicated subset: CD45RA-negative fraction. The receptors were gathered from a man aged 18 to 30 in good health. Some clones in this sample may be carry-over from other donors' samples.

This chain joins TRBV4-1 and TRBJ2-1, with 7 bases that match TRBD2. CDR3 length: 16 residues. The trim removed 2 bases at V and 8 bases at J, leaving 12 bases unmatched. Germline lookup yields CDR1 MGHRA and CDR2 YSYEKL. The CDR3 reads CASSQSSTGGADEQFF. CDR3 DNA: TGCGCCAGCAGCCAAAGCTCGACGGGAGGTGCGGATGAGCAGTTCTTC.

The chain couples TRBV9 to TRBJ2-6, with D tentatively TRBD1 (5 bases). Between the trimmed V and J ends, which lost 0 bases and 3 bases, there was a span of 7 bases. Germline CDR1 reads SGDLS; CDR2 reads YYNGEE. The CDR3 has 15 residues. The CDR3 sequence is CASSVARGGANVLTF. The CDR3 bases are TGTGCCAGCAGCGTAGCTAGGGGTGGGGCCAACGTCCTGACTTTC.

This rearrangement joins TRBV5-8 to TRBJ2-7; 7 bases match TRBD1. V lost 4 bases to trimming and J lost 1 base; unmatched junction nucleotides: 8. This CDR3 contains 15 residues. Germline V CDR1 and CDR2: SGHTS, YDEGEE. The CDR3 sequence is CASSVRQGESYEQYF. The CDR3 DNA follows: TGTGCCAGCAGCGTCCGACAGGGTGAATCCTACGAGCAGTACTTC.

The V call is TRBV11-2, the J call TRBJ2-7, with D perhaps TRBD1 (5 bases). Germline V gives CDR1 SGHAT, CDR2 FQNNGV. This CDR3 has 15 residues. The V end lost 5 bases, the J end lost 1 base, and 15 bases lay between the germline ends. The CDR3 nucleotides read TGTGCCAGCAGCCCAACCTTGGGGCTGTCCTACGAGCAGTACTTC. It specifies CASSPTLGLSYEQYF.

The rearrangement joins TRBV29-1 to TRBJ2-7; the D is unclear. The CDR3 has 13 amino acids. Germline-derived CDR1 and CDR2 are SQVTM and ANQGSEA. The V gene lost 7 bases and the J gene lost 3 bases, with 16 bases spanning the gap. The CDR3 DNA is TGCAGCGGCCGCCGCAACAGACTCTACGAGCAGTACTTC. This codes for CSGRRNRLYEQYF.

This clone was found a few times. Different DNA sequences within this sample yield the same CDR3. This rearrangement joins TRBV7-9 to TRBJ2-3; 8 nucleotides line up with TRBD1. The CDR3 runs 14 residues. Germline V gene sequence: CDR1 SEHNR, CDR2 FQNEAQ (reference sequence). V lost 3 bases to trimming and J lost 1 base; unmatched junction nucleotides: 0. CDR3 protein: CASSLDRGTDTQYF. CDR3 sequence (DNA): TGTGCCAGCAGCTTGGACAGGGGCACAGATACGCAGTATTTT.

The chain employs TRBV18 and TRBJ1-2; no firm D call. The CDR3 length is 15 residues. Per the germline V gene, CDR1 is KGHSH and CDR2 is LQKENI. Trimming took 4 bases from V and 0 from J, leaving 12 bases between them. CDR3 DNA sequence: TGTGCCAGCTCACGGGAGGGAGAAGCTAACTATGGCTACACCTTC. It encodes CASSREGEANYGYTF.

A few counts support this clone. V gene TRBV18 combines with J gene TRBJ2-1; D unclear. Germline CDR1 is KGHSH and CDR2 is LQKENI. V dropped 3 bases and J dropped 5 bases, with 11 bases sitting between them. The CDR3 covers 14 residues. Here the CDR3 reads CASSPVSADNEQFF. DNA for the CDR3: TGTGCCAGCTCACCGGTATCGGCTGACAATGAGCAGTTCTTC.

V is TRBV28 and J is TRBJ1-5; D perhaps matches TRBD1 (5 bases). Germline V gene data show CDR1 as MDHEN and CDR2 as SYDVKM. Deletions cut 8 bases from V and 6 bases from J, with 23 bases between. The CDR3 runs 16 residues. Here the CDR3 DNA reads TGTGCCAGCCGTAGGGGCCTGACAGTGCCCAGTCAGCCCCAGCATTTT. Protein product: CASRRGLTVPSQPQHF.

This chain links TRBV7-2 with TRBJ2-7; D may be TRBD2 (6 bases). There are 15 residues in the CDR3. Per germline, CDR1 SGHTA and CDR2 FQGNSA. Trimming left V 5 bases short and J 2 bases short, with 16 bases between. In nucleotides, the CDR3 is TGTGCCAGCAGCCTCGGCGGGACGGTAGCCTACGAGCAGTACTTC. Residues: CASSLGGTVAYEQYF.

CDR3 DNA sequence: TGTGCCAGCAGCCGGACTAGCGGACAAGAGACCCAGTACTTC. Protein: CASSRTSGQETQYF. The J gene is TRBJ2-5, the V gene TRBV7-7; 10 positions agree with TRBD2. The CDR3 extends over 14 amino acids. Germline loops: CDR1 SSHAT, CDR2 FNYEAQ (reference sequence). The junction had 2 bases not matched to a gene; V was cut back by 5 bases and J by 2 bases.

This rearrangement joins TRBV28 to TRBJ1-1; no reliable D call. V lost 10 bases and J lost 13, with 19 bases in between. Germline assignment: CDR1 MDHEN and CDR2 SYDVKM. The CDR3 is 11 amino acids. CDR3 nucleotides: TGTGCCACCCGGGAACGTTACCGTGTTTTCTTT. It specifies CATRERYRVFF.

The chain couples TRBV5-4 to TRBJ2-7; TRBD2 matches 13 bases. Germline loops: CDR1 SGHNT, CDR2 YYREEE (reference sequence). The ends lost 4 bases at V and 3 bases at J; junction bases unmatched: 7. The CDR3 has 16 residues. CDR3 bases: TGTGCCAGCAGCGCGGGGACTAGCGGGACACTCTACGAGCAGTACTTC. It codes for CASSAGTSGTLYEQYF.

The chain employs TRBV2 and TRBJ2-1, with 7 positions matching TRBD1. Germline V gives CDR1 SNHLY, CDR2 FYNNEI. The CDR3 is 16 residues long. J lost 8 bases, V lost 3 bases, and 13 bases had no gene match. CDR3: CASSDLTGPLRDEQFF. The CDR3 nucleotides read TGTGCCAGCAGTGACTTGACAGGGCCCCTTCGGGATGAGCAGTTCTTC.

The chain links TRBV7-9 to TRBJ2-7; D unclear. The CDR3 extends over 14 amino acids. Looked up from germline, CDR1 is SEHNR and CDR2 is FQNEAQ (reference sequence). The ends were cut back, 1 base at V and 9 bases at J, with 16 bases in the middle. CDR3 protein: CASSLGPPEAAQYF. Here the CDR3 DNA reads TGTGCCAGCAGCTTAGGCCCCCCTGAGGCTGCGCAGTACTTC.

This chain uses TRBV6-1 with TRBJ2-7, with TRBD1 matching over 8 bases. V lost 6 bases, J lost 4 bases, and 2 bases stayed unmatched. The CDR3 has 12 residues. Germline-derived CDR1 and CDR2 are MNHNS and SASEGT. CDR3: CASRDRGYEQYF. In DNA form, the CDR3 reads TGTGCCAGCAGAGACAGGGGTTACGAGCAGTACTTC.